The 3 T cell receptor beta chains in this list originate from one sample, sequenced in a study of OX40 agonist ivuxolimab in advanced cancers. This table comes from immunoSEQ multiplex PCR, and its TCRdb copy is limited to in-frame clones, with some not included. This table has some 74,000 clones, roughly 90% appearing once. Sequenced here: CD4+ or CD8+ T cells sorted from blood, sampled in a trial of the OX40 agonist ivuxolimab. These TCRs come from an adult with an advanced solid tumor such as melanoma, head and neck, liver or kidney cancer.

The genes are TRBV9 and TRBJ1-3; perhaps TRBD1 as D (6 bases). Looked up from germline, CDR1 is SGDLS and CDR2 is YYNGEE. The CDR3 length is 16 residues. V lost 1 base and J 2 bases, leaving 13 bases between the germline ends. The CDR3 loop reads CASSVFPRDTGNTIYF. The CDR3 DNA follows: TGTGCCAGCAGCGTATTCCCAAGGGACACTGGAAACACCATATATTTT.

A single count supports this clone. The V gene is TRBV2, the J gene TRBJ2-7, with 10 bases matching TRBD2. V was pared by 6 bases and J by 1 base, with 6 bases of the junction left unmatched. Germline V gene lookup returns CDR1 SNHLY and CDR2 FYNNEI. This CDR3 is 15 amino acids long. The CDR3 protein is CASSVTSGKSYEQYF. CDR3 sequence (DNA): TGTGCCAGCAGCGTAACTAGCGGGAAATCCTACGAGCAGTACTTC.

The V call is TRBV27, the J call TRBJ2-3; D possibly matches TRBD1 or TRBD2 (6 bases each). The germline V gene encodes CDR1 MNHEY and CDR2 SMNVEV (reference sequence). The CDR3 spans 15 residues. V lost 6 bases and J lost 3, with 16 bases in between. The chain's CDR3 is CASRDRPGGTDTQYF. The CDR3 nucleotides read TGTGCCAGCAGGGACAGACCCGGAGGGACAGATACGCAGTATTTT.